Sequencing of this T cell receptor beta chain was carried out in a study of T cell responses to AZD1222 COVID-19 vaccine. Study conclusions and caveats: With two AZD1222 doses given, Spike-specific TCR breadth and depth both rose. In a largely white British group with more females than males, clonal diversity was possibly underestimated.

A note on this clone: Its antigen is not identified.

Sequencing was performed with immunoSEQ multiplex PCR; in TCRdb, only in-frame clones are kept and a portion is missing. The profile shows 35,000 to 45,000 clones, around 80% of them singletons. CDR3 length: 13 residues. V dropped 5 bases and J dropped 2 bases, with 9 bases sitting between them. Germline V gene data show CDR1 as MNHEY and CDR2 as SVGAGI. Sequencing used peripheral blood, obtained on day 0 of AZD1222 vaccination. This rearrangement joins TRBV6-5 to TRBJ1-2; D is ambiguous. The receptor was derived from an adult in good health. The CDR3 DNA reads as TGTGCCAGCAGTCTAACACGGAACTATGGCTACACCTTC. Residues: CASSLTRNYGYTF.